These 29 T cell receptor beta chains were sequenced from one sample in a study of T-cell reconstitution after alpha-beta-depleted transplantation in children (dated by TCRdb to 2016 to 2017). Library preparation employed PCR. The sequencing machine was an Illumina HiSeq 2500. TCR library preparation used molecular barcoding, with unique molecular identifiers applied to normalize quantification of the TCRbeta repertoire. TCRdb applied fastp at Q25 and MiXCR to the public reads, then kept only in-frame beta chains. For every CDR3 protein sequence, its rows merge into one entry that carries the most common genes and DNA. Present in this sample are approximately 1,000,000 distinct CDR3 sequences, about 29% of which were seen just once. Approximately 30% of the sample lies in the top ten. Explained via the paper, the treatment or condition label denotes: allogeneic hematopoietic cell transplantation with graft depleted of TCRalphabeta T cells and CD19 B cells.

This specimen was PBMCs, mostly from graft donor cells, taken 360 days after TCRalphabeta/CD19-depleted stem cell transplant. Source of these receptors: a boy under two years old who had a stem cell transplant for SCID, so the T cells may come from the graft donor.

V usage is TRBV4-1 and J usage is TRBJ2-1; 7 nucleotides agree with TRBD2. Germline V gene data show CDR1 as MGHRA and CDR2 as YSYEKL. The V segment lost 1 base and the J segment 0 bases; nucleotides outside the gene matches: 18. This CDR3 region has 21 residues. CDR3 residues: CASSQVAKLLGRETSYNEQFF. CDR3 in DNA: TGCGCCAGCAGCCAAGTGGCGAAGCTTTTGGGGAGGGAGACCTCCTACAATGAGCAGTTCTTC.

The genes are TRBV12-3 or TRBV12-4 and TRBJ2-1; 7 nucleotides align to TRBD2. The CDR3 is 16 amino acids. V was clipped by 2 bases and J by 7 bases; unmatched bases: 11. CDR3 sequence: CASSLIAGVVGNEQFF. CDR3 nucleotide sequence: TGTGCCAGCAGTTTAATCGCGGGGGTGGTTGGGAATGAGCAGTTCTTC.

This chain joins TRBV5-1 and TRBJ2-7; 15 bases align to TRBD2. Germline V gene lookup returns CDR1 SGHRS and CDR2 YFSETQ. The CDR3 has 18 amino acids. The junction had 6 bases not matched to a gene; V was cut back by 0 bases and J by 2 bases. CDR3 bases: TGCGCCAGCAGCTTGGGGACTAGCGGGGGGGCAAAGGCCTACGAGCAGTACTTC. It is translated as CASSLGTSGGAKAYEQYF.

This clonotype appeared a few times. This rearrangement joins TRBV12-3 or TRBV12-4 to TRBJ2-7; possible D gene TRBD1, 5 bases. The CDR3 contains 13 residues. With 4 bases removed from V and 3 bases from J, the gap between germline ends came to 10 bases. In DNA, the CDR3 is TGTGCCAGCAGTTACCAGGGAAACTACGAGCAGTACTTC. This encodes CASSYQGNYEQYF.

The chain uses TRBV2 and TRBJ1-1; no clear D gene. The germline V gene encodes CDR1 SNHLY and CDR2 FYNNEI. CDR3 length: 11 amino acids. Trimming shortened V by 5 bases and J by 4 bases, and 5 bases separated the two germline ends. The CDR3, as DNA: TGTGCCAGCAGTATAGTCACTGAAGCTTTCTTT. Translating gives CASSIVTEAFF. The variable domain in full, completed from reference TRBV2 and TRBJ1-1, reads EPEVTQTPSHQVTQMGQEVILRCVPISNHLYFYWYRQILGQKVEFLVSFYNNEISEKSEIFDDQFSVERPDGSNFTLKIRSTKLEDSAMYFCASSIVTEAFFGQGTRLTVV.

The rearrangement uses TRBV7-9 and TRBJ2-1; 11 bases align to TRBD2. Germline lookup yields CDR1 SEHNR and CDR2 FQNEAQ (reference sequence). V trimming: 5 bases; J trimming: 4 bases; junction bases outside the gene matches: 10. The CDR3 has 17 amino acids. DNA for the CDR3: TGTGCCAGCAGCACGGGACTAGCGGAGCTGGGGTACAATGAGCAGTTCTTC. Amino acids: CASSTGLAELGYNEQFF.

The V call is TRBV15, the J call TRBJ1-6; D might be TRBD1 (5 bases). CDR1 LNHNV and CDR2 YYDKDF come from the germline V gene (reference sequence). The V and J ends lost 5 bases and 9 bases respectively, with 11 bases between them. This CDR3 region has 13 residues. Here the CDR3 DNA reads TGTGCCACCAGCTTTAGGGGCCCTTCACCCCTCCACTTT. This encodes CATSFRGPSPLHF.

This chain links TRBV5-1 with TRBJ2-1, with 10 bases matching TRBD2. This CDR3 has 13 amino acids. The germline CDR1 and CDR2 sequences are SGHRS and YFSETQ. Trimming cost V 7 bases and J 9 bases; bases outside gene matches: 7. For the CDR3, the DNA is TGCGCCAGCGGGACTAGCGAGTGGAGTGAGCAGTTCTTC. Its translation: CASGTSEWSEQFF.

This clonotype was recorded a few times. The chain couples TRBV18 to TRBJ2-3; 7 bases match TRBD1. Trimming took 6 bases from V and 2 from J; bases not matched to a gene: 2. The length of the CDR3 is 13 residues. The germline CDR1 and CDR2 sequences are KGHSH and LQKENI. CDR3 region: CASSTGTTDTQYF. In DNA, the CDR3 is TGTGCCAGCTCGACAGGGACCACAGATACGCAGTATTTT.

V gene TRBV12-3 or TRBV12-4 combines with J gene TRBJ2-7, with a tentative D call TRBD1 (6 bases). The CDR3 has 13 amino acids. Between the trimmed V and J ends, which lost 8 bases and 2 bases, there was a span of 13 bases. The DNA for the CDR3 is TGTGCCAGCGGTTGGACAGCTGCCTACGAGCAGTACTTC. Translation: CASGWTAAYEQYF.

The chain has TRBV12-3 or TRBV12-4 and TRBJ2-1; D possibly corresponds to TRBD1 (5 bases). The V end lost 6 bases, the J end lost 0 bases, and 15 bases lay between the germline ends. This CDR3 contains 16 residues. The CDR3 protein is CASSWGPPSSYNEQFF. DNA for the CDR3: TGTGCCAGCAGCTGGGGCCCCCCGAGCTCCTACAATGAGCAGTTCTTC.

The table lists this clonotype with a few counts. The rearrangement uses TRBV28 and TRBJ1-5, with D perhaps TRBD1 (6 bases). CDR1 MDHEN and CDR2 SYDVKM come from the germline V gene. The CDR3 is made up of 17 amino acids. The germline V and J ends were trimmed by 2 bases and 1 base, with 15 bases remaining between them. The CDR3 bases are TGTGCCAGCAGTTTAGCAAACAGGGTTACGAGCAATCAGCCCCAGCATTTT. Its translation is CASSLANRVTSNQPQHF.

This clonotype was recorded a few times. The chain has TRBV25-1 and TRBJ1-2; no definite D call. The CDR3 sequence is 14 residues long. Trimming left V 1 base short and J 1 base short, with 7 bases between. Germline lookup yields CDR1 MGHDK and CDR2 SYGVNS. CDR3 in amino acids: CASSESDLNYGYTF. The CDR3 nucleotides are TGTGCCAGCAGTGAATCGGACCTTAACTATGGCTACACCTTC.

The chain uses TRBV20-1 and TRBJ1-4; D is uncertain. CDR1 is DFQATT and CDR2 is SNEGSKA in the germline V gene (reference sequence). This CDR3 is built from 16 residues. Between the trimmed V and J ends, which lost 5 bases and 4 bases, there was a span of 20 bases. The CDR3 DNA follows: TGCAGTGCTCGTGGCTCGTTATACTCGGTTAATGAAAAACTGTTTTTT. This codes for CSARGSLYSVNEKLFF.

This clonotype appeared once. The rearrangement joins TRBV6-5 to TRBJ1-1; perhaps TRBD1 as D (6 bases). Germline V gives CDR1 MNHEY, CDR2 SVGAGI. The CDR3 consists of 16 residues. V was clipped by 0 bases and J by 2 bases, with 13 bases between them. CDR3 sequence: CASSYSRDRSNTEAFF. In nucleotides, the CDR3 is TGTGCCAGCAGTTACTCCCGAGACAGGTCTAACACTGAAGCTTTCTTT.

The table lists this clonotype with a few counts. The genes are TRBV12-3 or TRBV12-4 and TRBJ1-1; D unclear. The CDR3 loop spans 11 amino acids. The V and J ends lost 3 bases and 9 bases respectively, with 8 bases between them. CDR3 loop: CASSLVDKAFF. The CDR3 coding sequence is TGTGCCAGCAGTTTGGTCGATAAAGCTTTCTTT.

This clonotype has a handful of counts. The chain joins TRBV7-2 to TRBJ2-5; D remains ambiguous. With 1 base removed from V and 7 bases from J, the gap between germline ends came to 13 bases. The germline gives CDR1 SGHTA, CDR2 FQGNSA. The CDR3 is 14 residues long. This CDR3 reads CASSLDHSSGTQYF. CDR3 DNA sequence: TGTGCCAGCAGCTTAGACCACTCAAGTGGGACCCAGTACTTC. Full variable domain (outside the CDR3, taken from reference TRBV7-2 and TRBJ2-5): GAGVSQSPSNKVTEKGKDVELRCDPISGHTALYWYRQSLGQGLEFLIYFQGNSAPDKSGLPSDRFSAERTGGSVSTLTIQRTQQEDSAVYLCASSLDHSSGTQYFGPGTRLLVL.

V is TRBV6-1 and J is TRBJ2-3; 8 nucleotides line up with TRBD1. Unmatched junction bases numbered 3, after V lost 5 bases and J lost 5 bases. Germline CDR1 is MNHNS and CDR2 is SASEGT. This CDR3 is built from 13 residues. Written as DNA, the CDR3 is TGTGCCAGCAGTAGGACAGGGAGAGATACGCAGTATTTT. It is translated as CASSRTGRDTQYF.

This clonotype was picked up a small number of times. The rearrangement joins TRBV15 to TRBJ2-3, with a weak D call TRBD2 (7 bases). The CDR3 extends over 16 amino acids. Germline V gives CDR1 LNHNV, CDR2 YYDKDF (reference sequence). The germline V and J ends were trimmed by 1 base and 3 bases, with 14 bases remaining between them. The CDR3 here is CATSRVGGGDTDTQYF. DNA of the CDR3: TGTGCCACCAGCAGAGTAGGGGGGGGAGATACAGATACGCAGTATTTT.

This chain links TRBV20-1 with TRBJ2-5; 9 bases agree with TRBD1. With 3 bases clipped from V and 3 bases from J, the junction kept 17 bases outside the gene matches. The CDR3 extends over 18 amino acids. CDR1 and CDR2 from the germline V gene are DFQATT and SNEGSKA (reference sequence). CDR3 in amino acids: CSASRLRTGGIIEETQYF. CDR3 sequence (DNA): TGCAGTGCTAGTCGGTTGAGAACAGGGGGCATTATTGAAGAGACCCAGTACTTC.

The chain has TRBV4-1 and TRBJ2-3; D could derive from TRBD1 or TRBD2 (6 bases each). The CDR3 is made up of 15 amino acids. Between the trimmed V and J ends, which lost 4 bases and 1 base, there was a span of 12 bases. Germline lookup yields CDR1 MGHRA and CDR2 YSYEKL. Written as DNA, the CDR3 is TGCGCCAGCAGCCGAGGGGGGACTCGCACAGATACGCAGTATTTT. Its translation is CASSRGGTRTDTQYF.

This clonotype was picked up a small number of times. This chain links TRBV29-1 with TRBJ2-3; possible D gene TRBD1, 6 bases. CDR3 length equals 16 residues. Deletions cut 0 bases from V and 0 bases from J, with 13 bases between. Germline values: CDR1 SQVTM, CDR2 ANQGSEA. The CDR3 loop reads CSVEDRTGWSTDTQYF. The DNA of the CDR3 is TGCAGCGTTGAAGATCGTACAGGGTGGAGCACAGATACGCAGTATTTT.

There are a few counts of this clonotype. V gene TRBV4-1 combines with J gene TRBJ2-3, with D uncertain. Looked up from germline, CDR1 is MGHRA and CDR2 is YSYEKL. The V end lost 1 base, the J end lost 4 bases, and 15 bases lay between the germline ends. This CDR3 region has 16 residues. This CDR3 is CASSQGTDILADTQYF. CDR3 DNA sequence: TGCGCCAGCAGCCAAGGAACGGATATCCTGGCAGATACGCAGTATTTT.

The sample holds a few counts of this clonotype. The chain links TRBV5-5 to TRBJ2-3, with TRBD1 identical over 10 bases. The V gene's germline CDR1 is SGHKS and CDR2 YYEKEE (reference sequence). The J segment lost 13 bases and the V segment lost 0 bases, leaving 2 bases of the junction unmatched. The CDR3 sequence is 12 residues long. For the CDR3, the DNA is TGTGCCAGCAGCTTGGGACAGGGGGCCGAGTATTTT. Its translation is CASSLGQGAEYF. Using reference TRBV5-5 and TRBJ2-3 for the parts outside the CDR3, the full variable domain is DAGVTQSPTHLIKTRGQQVTLRCSPISGHKSVSWYQQVLGQGPQFIFQYYEKEERGRGNFPDRFSARQFPNYSSELNVNALLLGDSALYLCASSLGQGAEYFGPGTRLTVL.

DNA of the CDR3: TGTGCCACCAGTGACCAGCCCGGACAAAGGATAGATACGCAGTATTTT. This sequence encodes CATSDQPGQRIDTQYF. This rearrangement joins TRBV24-1 to TRBJ2-3, with TRBD1 as a possible D gene (5 bases). The CDR3 contains 16 residues. Germline V gives CDR1 KGHDR, CDR2 SFDVKD. The V and J ends lost 4 bases and 5 bases respectively, with 18 bases between them.

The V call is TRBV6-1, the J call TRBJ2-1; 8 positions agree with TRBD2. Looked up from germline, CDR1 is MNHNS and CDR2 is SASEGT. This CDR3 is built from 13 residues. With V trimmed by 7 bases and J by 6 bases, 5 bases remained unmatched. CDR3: CASNPAGGNEQFF. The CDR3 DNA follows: TGTGCCAGCAACCCCGCGGGAGGCAATGAGCAGTTCTTC.

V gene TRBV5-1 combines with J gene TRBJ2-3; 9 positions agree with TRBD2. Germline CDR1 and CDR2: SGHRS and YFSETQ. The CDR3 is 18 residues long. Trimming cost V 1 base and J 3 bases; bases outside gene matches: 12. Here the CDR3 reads CASSLFQRGALGTDTQYF. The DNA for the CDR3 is TGCGCCAGCAGCTTGTTTCAGCGGGGGGCCTTGGGGACAGATACGCAGTATTTT.

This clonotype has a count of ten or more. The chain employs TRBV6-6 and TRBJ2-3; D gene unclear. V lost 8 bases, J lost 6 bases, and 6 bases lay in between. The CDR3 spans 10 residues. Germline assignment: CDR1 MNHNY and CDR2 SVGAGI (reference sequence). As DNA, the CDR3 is TGTGCCAGCGGATGGGATACGCAGTATTTT. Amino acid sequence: CASGWDTQYF.

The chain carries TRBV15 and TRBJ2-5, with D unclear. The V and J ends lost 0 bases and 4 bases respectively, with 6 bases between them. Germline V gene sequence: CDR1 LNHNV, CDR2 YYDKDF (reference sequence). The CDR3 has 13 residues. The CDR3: CATSRDWGETQYF. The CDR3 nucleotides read TGTGCCACCAGCAGAGATTGGGGAGAGACCCAGTACTTC.